This TCR beta chain appears in the sequencing data of a study of cytomegalovirus exposure and HLA in healthy donors. Study details: Samples from HLA-typed donors yielded about 85 million unique TCRs in an early data release.

Germline values: CDR1 GTSNPN, CDR2 SVGIG (reference sequence). V lost 7 bases and J lost 6, with 19 bases in between. The CDR3 has 14 residues. Amplification used 60 Vbeta primers and 13 Jbeta primers. TCRdb's copy holds only in-frame clones and misses some; the assay was immunoSEQ multiplex PCR. This repertoire comprises 100,000 to 150,000 clones; its ten largest clones make up around 2.2%. Study-level findings and limits: TCR beta sequences numbering around 15,000 were associated with HLA alleles at 0.05 false discovery rate in a later analysis.

Details on this clone: Antigen specificity is unknown.

The sequence derives from a man aged 35 to 55 in good health and CMV-seronegative. The chain recombines TRBV30 with TRBJ1-5; tentatively, D is TRBD1 (6 bases). The sample comprised PBMCs. The CDR3 protein is CAYSSRGAGQPQHF. The CDR3 nucleotides read TGTGCCTACTCGTCACGGGGGGCGGGTCAGCCCCAGCATTTT.